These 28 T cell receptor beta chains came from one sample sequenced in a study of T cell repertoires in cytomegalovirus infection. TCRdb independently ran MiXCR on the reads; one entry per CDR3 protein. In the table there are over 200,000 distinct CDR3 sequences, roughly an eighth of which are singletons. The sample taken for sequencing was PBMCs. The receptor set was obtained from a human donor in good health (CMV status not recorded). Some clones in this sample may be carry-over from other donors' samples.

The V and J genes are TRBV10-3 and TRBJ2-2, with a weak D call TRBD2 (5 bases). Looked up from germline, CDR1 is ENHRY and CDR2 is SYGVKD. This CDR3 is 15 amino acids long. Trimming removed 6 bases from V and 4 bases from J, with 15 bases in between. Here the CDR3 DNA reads TGTGCCATCAGCGGGCGACCGGGAAGCACCGGGGAGCTGTTTTTT. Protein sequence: CAISGRPGSTGELFF.

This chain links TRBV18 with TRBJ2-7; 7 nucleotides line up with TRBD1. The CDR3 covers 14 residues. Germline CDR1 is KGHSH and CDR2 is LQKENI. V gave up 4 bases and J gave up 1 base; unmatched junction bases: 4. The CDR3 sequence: CASSRGQISYEQYF. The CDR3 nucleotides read TGTGCCAGCTCACGGGGACAGATTTCCTACGAGCAGTACTTC.

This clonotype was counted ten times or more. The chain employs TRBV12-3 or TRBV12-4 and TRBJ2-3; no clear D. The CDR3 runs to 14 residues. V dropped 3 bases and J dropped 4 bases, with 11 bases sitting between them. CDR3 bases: TGTGCCAGCAGTTTTGCCGGGTTCGCAGATACGCAGTATTTT. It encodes CASSFAGFADTQYF.

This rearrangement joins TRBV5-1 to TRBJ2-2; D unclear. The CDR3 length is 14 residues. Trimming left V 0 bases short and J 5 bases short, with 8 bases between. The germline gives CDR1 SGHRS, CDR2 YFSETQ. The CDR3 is CASSLGGPTGELFF. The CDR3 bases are TGCGCCAGCAGCTTGGGAGGACCGACCGGGGAGCTGTTTTTT.

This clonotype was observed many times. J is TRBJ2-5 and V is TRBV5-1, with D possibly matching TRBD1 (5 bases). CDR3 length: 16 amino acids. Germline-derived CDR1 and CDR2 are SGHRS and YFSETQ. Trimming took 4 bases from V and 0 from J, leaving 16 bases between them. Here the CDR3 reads CASSRGVSEYQETQYF. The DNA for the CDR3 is TGCGCCAGCAGCAGGGGTGTGTCCGAGTACCAAGAGACCCAGTACTTC.

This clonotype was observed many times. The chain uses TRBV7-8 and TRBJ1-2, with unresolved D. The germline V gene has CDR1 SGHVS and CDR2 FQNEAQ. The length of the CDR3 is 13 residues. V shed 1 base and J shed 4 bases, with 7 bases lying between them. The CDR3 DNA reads TGTGCCAGCAGCTTAGACGCAGGCTATGGCTACACCTTC. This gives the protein CASSLDAGYGYTF.

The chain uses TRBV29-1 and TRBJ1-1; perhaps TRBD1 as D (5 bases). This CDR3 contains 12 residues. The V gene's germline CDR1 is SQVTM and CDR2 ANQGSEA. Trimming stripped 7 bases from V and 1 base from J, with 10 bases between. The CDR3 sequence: CSATASNTEAFF. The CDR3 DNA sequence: TGCAGCGCGACAGCCTCGAACACTGAAGCTTTCTTT.

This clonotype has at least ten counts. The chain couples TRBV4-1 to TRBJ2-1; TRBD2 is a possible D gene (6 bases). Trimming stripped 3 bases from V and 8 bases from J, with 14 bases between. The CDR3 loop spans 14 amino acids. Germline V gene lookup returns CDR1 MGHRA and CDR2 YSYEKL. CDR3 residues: CASSHHPQRDEQFF. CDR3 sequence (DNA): TGCGCCAGCAGCCATCACCCTCAGCGGGATGAGCAGTTCTTC.

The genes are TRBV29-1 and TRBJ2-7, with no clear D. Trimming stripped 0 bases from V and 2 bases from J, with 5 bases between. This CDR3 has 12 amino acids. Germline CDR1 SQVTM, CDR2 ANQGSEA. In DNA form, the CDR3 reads TGCAGCGTTGAAGACGGAACCTACGAGCAGTACTTC. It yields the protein CSVEDGTYEQYF.

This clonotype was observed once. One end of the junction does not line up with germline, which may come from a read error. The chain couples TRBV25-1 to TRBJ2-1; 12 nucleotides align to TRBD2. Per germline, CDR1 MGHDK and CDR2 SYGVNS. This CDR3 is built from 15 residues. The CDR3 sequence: CASSERLAGGGALVF. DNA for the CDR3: TGTGCCAGCAGTGAACGGCTAGCGGGGGGGGGGGCTTTGGTCTTC.

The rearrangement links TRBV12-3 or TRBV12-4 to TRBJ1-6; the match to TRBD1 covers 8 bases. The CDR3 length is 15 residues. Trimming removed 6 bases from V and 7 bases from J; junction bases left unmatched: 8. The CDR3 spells CASRKGQAANSPLHF. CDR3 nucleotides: TGTGCCAGCAGAAAGGGACAGGCGGCGAATTCACCCCTCCACTTT.

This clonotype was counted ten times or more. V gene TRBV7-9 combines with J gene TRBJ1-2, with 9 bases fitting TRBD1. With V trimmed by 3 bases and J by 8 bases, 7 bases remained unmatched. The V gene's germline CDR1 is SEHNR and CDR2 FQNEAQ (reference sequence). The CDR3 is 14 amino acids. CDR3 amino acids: CASSLEQGAGGYTF. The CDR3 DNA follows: TGTGCCAGCAGCTTGGAACAGGGGGCGGGGGGCTACACCTTC.

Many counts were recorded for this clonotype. The DNA of the CDR3 is TGTGCCAGCTCGAACCATGGCTACACCTTC. It codes for CASSNHGYTF. The chain recombines TRBV25-1 with TRBJ1-2; D unresolved. CDR1 and CDR2 (germline): MGHDK, SYGVNS. Trimming cost V 8 bases and J 6 bases, with 7 bases left between them. This CDR3 is 10 amino acids long.

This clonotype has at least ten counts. CDR3 in amino acids: CASSSWKAVSTDTQYF. CDR3 sequence (DNA): TGTGCCAGCAGCTCCTGGAAGGCCGTCAGCACAGATACGCAGTATTTT. This chain joins TRBV7-8 and TRBJ2-3; D gene ambiguous. V dropped 4 bases and J dropped 0 bases, with 14 bases sitting between them. The CDR3 runs 16 residues. Germline CDR1 and CDR2: SGHVS and FQNEAQ.

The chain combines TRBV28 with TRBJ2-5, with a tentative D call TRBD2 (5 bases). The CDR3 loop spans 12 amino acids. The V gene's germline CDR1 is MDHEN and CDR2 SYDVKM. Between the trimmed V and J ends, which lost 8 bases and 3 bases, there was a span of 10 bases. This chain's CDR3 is CASCSGEETQYF. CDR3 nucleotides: TGTGCCAGCTGCTCCGGGGAAGAGACCCAGTACTTC.

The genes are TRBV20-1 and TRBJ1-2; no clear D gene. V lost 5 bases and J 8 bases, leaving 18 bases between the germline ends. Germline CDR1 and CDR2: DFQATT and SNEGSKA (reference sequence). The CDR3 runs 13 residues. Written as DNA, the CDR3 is TGCAGTGCTGCCGACGCGGTTCTCGGGGGCTACACCTTC. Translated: CSAADAVLGGYTF.

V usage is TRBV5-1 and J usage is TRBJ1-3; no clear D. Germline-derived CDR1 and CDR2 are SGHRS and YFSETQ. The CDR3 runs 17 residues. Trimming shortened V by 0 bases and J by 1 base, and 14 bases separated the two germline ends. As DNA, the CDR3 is TGCGCCAGCAGCTTGGGTTTGGGGAATCCATCTGGAAACACCATATATTTT. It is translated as CASSLGLGNPSGNTIYF.

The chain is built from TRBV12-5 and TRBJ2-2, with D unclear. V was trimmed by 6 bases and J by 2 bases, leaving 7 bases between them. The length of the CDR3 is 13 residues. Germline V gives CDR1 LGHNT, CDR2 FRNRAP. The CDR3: CASGVGNTGELFF. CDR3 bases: TGTGCTAGTGGGGTAGGAAACACCGGGGAGCTGTTTTTT.

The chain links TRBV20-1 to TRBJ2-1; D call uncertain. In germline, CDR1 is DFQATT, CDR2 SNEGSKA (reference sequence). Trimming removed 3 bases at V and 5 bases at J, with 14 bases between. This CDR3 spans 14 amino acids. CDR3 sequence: CSASGLLPDNEQFF. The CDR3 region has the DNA TGCAGTGCTAGCGGCCTGCTTCCGGACAATGAGCAGTTCTTC.

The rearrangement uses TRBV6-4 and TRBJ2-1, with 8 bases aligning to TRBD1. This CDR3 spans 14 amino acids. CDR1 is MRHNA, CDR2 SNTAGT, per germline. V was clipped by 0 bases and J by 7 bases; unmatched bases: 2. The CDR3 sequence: CASSDSTGANEQFF. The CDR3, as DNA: TGTGCCAGCAGTGACTCGACAGGGGCGAATGAGCAGTTCTTC.

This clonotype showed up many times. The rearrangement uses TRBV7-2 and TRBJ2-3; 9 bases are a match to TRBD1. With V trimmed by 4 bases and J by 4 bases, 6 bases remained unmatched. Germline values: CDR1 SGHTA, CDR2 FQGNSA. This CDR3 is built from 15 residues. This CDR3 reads CASSSTGGSADTQYF. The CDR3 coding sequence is TGTGCCAGCAGCTCAACAGGGGGCTCGGCAGATACGCAGTATTTT. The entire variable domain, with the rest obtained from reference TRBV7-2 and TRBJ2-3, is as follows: GAGVSQSPSNKVTEKGKDVELRCDPISGHTALYWYRQSLGQGLEFLIYFQGNSAPDKSGLPSDRFSAERTGGSVSTLTIQRTQQEDSAVYLCASSSTGGSADTQYFGPGTRLTVL.

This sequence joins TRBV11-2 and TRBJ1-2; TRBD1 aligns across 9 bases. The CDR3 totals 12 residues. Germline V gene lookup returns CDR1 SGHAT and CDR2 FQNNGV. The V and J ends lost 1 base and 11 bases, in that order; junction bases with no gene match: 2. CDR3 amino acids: CASSLGGQGYTF. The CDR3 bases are TGTGCCAGCAGCTTAGGCGGACAGGGGTACACCTTC.

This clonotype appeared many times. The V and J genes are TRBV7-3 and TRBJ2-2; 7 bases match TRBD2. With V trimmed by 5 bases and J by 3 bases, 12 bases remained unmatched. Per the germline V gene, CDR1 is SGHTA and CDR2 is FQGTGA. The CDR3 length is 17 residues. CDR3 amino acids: CASSAMVGGPDTGELFF. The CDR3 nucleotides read TGTGCCAGCAGCGCAATGGTGGGAGGGCCCGACACCGGGGAGCTGTTTTTT. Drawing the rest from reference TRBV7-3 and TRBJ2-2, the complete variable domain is GAGVSQTPSNKVTEKGKYVELRCDPISGHTALYWYRQSLGQGPEFLIYFQGTGAADDSGLPNDRFFAVRPEGSVSTLKIQRTERGDSAVYLCASSAMVGGPDTGELFFGEGSRLTVL.

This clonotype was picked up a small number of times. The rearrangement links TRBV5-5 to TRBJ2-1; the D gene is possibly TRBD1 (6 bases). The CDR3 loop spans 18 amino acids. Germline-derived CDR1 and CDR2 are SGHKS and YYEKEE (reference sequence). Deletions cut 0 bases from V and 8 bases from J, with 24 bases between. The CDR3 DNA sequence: TGTGCCAGCAGCTTGGCCTGGGCAGGGACAATTTCTCTTCATGAGCAGTTCTTC. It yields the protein CASSLAWAGTISLHEQFF. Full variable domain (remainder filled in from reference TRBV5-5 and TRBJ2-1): DAGVTQSPTHLIKTRGQQVTLRCSPISGHKSVSWYQQVLGQGPQFIFQYYEKEERGRGNFPDRFSARQFPNYSSELNVNALLLGDSALYLCASSLAWAGTISLHEQFFGPGTRLTVL.

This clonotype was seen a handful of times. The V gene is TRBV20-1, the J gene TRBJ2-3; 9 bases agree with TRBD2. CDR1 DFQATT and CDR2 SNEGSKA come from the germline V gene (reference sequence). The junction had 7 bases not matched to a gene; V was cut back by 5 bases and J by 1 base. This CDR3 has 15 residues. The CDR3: CSAGPLAGRTDTQYF. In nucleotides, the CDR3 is TGCAGTGCTGGTCCTCTAGCGGGGCGCACAGATACGCAGTATTTT.

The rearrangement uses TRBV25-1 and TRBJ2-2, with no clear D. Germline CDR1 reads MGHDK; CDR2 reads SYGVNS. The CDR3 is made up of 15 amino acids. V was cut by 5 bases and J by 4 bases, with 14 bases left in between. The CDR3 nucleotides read TGTGCCAGCAGTCCGTTGGGCCCGGGCACCGGGGAGCTGTTTTTT. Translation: CASSPLGPGTGELFF.

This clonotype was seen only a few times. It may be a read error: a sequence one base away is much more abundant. CDR3 in amino acids: CASSLEGGRNYGYTF. DNA of the CDR3: TGTGCCAGCAGCTTAGAAGGGGGCAGGAACTATGGCTACACCTTC. The chain joins TRBV7-9 to TRBJ1-2, with 7 positions matching TRBD1. CDR3 length equals 15 residues. After removal of 1 base from V and 2 bases from J, the junction contained 4 bases not matched to a gene. Germline-derived CDR1 and CDR2 are SEHNR and FQNEAQ (reference sequence).

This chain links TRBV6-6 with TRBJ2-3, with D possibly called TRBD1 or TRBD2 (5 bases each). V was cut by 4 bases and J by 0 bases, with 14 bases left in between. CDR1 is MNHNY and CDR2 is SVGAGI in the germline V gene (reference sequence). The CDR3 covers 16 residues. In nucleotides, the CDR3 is TGTGCCAGCAGTTCTGGGACGCCCCCCAGCACAGATACGCAGTATTTT. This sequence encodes CASSSGTPPSTDTQYF.